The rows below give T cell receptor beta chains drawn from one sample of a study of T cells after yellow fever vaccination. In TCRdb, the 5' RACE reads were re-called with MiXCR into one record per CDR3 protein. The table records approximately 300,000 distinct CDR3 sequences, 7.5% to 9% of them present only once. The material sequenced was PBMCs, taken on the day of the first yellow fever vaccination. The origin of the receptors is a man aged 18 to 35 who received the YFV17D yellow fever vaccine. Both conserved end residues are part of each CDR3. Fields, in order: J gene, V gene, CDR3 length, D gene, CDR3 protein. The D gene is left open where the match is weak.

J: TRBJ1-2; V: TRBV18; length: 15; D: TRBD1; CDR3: CASSPSGQTNYGYTF
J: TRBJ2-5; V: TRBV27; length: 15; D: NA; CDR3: CASSSSGWAMETQYF
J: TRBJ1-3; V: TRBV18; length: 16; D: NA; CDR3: CASSQKTGIFGNTIYF
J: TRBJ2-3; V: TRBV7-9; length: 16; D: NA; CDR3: CASSPWGGHGTDTQYF
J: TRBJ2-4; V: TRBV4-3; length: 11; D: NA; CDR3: CASSLHDIQYF
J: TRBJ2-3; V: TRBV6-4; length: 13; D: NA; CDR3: CASSDLGTDTQYF
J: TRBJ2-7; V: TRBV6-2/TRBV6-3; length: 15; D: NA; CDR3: CASSYIRTPDVKQYF
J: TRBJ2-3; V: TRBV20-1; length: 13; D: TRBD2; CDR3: CSAEAGASDTQYF
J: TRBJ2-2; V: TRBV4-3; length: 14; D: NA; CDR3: CASSQDRPQGELFF
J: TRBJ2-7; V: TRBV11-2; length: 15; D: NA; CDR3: CASSLDPGRTYEQYF
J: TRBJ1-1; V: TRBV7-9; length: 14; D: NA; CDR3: CASSFTLLSTEAFF
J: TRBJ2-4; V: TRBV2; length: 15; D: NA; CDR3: CASSERYLAKNIQYF
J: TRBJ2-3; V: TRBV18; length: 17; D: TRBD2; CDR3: CASSRNGLLAGGRTQYF
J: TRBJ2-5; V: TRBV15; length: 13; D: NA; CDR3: CATSRYIHETQYF
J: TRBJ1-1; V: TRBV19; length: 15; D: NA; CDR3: CASSIGGSTNTEAFF
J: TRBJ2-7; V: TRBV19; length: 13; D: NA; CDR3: CASSFSSSYEQYF
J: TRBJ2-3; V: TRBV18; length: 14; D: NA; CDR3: CASSPSLSTDTQYF
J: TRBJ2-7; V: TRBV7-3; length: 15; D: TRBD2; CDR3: CASSQSGGVAYEQYF
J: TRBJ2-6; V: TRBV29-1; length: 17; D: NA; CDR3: CSVTRTAAFSGANVLTF
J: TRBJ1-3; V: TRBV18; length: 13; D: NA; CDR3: CAIRGSSGNTIYF
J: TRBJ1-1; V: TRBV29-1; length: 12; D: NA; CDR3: CSVEETVYVAFF
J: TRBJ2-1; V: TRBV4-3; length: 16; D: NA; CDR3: CASSQGSERDNNEQFF
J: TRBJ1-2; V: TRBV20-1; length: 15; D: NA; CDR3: CSARDGRRGIVGYTF
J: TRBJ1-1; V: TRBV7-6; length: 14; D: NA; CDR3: CASSLDGLNTEAFF
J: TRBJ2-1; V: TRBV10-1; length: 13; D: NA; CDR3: CASSYGGNNEQFF
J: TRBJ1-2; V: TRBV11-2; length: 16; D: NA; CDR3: CASSPGWGTGNYGYTF
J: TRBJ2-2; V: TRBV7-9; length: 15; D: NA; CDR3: CASSTPGSGTGELFF
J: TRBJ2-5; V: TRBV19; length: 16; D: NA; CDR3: CASSNPRQAGQETQYF
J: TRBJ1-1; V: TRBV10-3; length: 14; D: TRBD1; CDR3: CAISRTGGIAEAFF